Below, one T cell receptor beta chain is given with its context. The antigen is undetermined. The sample comes from a study of identical twins. In TCRdb, the 5' RACE reads were re-called with MiXCR into one record per CDR3 protein. Here the sample spans roughly 1.6 million distinct CDR3 sequences, roughly 35% being singletons. The study's findings and limits: For zero-insertion analyses, partial confounding could come from invariant MAIT and iNKT cells. The more abundant beta clonotypes in cord blood had fewer insertions, and memory repertoires did not show this. Out-of-frame sharing of TCR alpha in monozygotic twins was underestimated by models.

V was clipped by 1 base and J by 1 base, with 14 bases between them. Germline V CDR1 and CDR2: SGHKS, YYEKEE (reference sequence). The CDR3 runs to 16 residues. The sequence came from a newborn girl in good health. J is TRBJ1-1 and V is TRBV5-5; D unresolved. The sample taken for sequencing was cord blood. This chain's CDR3 is CASSLRESLGNTEAFF. The CDR3 DNA is TGTGCCAGCAGCTTGAGGGAATCCTTGGGGAACACTGAAGCTTTCTTT.